Below, one T cell receptor (beta chain) is given with its context. V lost 4 bases to trimming and J lost 1 base, with 17 bases between them. The CDR3 is 16 residues long. CDR1 is SGDLS and CDR2 is YYNGEE in the germline V gene. The data are from a study of Ad26.COV2.S vaccination and SARS-CoV-2 variants. Study background: Donor was assigned to the Ad26.COV2.S arm of trial COV1001. Each vaccinee took Ad26.COV2.S intramuscularly, once or twice 56 days apart.

Clones were sequenced by immunoSEQ multiplex PCR, and TCRdb holds only the in-frame ones, with some missing. The sample yields approximately 410,000 clones, more than 75% seen once. The treatment denotes: some 19 received Ad26.COV2.S at low or high dose, single or two shots; 5 received placebo; per-sample allocation not given. Collection of samples fell on day 63 after the first vaccine or placebo injection. In the vaccine, an Ad26 vector expressed the SARS-CoV-2 spike of the Wuhan strain. This TCR was recovered from a person between 18 and 65 years old who received the Ad26.COV2.S COVID-19 vaccine or a placebo. The sample in question was peripheral blood, obtained in a trial of Ad26.COV2.S vaccine versus placebo. The chain recombines TRBV9 with TRBJ1-1, with D maybe TRBD1 (6 bases). CDR3 residues: CASSPPGTTSNTEAFF. In DNA form, the CDR3 reads TGTGCCAGCAGCCCTCCTGGGACAACCTCGAACACTGAAGCTTTCTTT.